The clone carrying this TCR beta chain was counted between two and nine times. Authors' methods: Amplification from reference gene primers served as the basis for estimated nucleated cell counts. Data came from immunoSEQ multiplex PCR; TCRdb stores just in-frame clones and leaves some out. The DNA gave D and trimming, while V, J and clone size come from that table. The repertoire has 300,000 to 400,000 clones, about 87% of them found once; the top ten carry 6.5% to 9.5%. The data stem from a study of blood T cell repertoires in COVID-19. The overall study: Specimens from acute and convalescent COVID-19 originated in the United States, Italy and Spain. The analysed material was cDNA or gDNA that came from T cells, B-cell-depleted T cells, or PBMCs.

Germline V gene lookup returns CDR1 KGHSH and CDR2 LQKENI. V shed 1 base and J 15 bases; nucleotides not matched to a gene: 13. The CDR3 consists of 15 residues. The TCR sequence derives from a woman aged 50 to 60 who had recovered from COVID-19. The genes are TRBV18 and TRBJ2-1; 9 bases map to TRBD2. Sequencing was done on a sample of peripheral blood. The CDR3 sequence is CASSPLTSGSAGPFF. CDR3 nucleotide sequence: TGTGCCAGCTCACCACTTACTAGCGGGTCCGCAGGGCCGTTCTTC.